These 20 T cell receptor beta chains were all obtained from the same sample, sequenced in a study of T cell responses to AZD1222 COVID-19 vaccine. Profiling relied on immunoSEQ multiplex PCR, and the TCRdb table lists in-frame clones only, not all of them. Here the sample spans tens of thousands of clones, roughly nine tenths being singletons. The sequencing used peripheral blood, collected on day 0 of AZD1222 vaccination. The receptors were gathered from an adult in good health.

The CDR3 is CASSVWDRHTLQNTGELFF. The CDR3 coding sequence is TGTGCCAGCAGTGTATGGGACCGACACACACTTCAGAACACCGGGGAGCTGTTTTTT. The V gene is TRBV27, the J gene TRBJ2-2; the D call may be TRBD1 or TRBD2 (5 bases each). Germline CDR1 is MNHEY and CDR2 is SMNVEV (reference sequence). Between the trimmed V and J ends, which lost 5 bases and 1 base, there was a span of 23 bases. The CDR3 loop spans 19 amino acids.

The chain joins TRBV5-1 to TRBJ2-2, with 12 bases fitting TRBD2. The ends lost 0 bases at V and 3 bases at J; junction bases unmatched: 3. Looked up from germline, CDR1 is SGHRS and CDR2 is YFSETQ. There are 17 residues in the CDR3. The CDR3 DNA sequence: TGCGCCAGCAGCTTGGGACCTAGCGGGGGGGACACCGGGGAGCTGTTTTTT. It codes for CASSLGPSGGDTGELFF.

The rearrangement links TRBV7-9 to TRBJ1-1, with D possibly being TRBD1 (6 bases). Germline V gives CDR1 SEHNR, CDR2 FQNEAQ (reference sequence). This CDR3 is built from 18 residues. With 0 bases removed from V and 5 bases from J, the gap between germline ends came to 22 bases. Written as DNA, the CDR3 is TGTGCCAGCAGCTTAGCGCGGTTATTCCGGGAAGGGGGGACTGAAGCTTTCTTT. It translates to CASSLARLFREGGTEAFF.

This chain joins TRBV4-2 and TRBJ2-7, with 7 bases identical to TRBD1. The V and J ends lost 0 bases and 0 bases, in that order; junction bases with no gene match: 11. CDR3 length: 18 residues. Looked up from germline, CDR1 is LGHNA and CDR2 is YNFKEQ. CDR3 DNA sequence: TGTGCCAGCAGCCAAGATGGGTCCGGGACAGTGACCTCCTACGAGCAGTACTTC. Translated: CASSQDGSGTVTSYEQYF.

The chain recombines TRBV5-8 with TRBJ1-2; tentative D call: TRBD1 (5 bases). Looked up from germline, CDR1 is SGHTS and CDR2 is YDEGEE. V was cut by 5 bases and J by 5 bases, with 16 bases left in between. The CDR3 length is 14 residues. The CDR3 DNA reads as TGTGCCAGCAGGGTCACCGGGGGAGATTATGGCTACACCTTC. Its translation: CASRVTGGDYGYTF.

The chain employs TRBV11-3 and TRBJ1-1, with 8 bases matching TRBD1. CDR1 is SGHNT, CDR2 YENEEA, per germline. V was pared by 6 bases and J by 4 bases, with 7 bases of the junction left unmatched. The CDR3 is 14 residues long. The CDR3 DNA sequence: TGTGCCAGCAGTATACAGGGGGAAAGCACTGAAGCTTTCTTT. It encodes CASSIQGESTEAFF.

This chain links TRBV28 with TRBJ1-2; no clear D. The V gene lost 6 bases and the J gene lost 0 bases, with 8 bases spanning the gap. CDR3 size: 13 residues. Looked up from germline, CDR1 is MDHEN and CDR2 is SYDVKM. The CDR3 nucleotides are TGTGCCAGCAGCGGCACTTCTAACTATGGCTACACCTTC. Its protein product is CASSGTSNYGYTF.

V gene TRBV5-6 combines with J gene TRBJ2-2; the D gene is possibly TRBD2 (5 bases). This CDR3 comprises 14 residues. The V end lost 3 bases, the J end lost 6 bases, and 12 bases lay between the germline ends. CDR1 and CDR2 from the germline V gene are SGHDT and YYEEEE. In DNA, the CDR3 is TGTGCCAGCAGCTCGCGAGGGCGCCCCGGGGAGCTGTTTTTT. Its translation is CASSSRGRPGELFF.

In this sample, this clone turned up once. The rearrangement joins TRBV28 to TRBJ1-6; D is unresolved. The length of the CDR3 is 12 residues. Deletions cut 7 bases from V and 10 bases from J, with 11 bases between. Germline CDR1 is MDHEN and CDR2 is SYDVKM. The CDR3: CASNSNGSPLHF. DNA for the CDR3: TGTGCCAGCAATAGCAACGGGTCACCCCTCCACTTT.

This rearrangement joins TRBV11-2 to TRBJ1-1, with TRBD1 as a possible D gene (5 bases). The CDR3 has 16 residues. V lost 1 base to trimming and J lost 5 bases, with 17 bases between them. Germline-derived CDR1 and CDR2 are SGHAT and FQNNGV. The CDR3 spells CASSLVMGQRLTEAFF. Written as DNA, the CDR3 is TGTGCCAGCAGCTTAGTGATGGGGCAGCGCCTTACTGAAGCTTTCTTT.

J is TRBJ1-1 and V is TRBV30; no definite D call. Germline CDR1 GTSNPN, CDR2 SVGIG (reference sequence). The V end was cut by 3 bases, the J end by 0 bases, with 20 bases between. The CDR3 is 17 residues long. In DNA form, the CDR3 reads TGTGCCTGGAGACTAACCAACCACCACGACATGAACACTGAAGCTTTCTTT. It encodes CAWRLTNHHDMNTEAFF. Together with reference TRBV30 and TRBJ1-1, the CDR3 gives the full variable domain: SQTIHQWPATLVQPVGSPLSLECTVEGTSNPNLYWYRQAAGRGLQLLFYSVGIGQISSEVPQNLSASRPQDRQFILSSKKLLLSDSGFYLCAWRLTNHHDMNTEAFFGQGTRLTVV.

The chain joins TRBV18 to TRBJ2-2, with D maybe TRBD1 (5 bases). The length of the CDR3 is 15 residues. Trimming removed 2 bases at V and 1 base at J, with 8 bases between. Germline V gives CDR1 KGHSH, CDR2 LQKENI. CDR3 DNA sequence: TGTGCCAGCTCACCAACACAGGTGAACACCGGGGAGCTGTTTTTT. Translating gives CASSPTQVNTGELFF. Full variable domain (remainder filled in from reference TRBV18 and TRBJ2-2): NAGVMQNPRHLVRRRGQEARLRCSPMKGHSHVYWYRQLPEEGLKFMVYLQKENIIDESGMPKERFSAEFPKEGPSILRIQQVVRGDSAAYFCASSPTQVNTGELFFGEGSRLTVL.

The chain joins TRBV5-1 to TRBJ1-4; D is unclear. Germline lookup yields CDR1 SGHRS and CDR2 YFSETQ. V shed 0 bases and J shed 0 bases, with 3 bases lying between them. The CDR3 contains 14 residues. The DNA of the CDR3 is TGCGCCAGCAGCTTGGAACCAACTAATGAAAAACTGTTTTTT. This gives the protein CASSLEPTNEKLFF.

This chain's CDR3 is CSVGRDRNTGELFF. CDR3 nucleotides: TGCAGCGTCGGCCGGGACAGAAACACCGGGGAGCTGTTTTTT. This chain joins TRBV29-1 and TRBJ2-2, with 7 bases that match TRBD1. The CDR3 totals 14 residues. Germline V CDR1 and CDR2: SQVTM, ANQGSEA. J was trimmed by 2 bases and V by 6 bases; bases with no gene match: 6.

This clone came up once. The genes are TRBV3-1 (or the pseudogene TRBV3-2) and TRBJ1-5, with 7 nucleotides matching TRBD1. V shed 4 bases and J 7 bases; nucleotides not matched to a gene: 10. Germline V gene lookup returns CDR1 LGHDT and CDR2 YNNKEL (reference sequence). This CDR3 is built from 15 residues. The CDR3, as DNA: TGTGCCAGCAGCCCATCAGGGGGAGACTCGCAGCCCCAGCATTTT. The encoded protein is CASSPSGGDSQPQHF.

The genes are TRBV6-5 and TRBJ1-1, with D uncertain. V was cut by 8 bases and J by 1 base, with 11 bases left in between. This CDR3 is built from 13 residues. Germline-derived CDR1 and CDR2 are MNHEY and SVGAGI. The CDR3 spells CASGFYRNTEAFF. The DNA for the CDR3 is TGTGCCAGCGGTTTCTATCGGAACACTGAAGCTTTCTTT.

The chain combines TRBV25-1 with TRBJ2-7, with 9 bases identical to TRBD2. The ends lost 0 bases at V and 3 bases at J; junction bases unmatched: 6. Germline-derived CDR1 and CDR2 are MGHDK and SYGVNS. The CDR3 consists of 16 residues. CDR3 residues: CASSEYGLAGNYEQYF. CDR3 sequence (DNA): TGTGCCAGCAGTGAATATGGGCTAGCGGGGAACTACGAGCAGTACTTC.

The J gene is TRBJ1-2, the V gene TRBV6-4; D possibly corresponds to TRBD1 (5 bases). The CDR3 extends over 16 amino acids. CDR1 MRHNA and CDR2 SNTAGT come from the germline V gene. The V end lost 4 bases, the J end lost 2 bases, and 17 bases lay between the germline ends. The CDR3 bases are TGTGCCAGCAGTGTCCACCTTGCACAGGAGAACTATGGCTACACCTTC. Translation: CASSVHLAQENYGYTF.

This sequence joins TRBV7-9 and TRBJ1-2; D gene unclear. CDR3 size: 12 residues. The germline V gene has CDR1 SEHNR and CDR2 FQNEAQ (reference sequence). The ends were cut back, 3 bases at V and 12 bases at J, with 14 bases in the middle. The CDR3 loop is CASSFYDGIDTF. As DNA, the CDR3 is TGTGCCAGCAGCTTTTATGACGGAATAGACACCTTC.

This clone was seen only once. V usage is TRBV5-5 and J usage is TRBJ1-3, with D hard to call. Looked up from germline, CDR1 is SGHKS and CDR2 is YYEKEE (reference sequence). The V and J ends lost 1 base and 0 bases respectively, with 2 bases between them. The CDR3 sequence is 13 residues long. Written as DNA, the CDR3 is TGTGCCAGCAGCTTGCGCTCTGGAAACACCATATATTTT. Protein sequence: CASSLRSGNTIYF.